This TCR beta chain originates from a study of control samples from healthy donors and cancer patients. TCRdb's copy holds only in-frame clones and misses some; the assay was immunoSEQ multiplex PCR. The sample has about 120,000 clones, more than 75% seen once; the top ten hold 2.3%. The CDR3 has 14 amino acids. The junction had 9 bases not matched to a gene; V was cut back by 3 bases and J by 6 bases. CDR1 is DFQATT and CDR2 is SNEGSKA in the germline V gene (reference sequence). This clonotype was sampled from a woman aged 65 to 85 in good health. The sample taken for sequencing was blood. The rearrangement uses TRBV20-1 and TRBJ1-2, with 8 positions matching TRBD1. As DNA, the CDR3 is TGCAGTGCTAGTCAGACAGGGGAGTGGGATGGCTACACCTTC. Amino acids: CSASQTGEWDGYTF.